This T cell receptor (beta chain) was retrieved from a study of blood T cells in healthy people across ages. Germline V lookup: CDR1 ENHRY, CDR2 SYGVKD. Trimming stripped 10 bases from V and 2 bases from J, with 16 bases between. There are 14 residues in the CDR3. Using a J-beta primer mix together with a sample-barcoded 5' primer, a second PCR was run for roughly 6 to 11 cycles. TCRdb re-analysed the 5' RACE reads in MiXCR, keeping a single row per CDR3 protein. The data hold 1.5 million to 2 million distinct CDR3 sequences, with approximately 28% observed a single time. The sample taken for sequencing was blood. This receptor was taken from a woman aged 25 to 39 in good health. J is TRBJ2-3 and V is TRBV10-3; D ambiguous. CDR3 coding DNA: TGTGCCACCTGGATGGGCACTATCACAGATACGCAGTATTTT. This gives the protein CATWMGTITDTQYF.